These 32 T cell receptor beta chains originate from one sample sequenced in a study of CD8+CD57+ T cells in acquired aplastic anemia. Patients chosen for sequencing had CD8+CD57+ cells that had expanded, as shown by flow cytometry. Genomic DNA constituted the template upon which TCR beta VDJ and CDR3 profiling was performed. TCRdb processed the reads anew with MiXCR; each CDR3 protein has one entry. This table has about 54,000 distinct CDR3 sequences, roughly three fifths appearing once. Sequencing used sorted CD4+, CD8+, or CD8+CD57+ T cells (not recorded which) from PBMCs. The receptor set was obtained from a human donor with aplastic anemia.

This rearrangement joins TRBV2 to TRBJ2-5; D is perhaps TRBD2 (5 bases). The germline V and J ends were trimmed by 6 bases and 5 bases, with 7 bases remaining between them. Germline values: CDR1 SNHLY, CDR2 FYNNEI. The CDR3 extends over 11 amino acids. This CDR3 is CASRRGETQYF. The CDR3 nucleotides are TGTGCCAGCAGGCGCGGGGAGACCCAGTACTTC.

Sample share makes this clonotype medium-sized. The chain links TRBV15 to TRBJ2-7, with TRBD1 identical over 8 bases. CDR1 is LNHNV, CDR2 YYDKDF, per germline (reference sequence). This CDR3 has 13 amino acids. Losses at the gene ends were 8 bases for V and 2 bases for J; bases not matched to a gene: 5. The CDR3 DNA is TGTGCCACCGGACAGGGACTTACCTACGAGCAGTACGTC. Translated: CATGQGLTYEQYV.

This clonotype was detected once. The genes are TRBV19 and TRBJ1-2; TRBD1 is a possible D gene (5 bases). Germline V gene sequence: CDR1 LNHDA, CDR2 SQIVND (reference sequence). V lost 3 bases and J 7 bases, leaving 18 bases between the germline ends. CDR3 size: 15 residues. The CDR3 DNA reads TGTGCCAGTAGTATCGGGGACTGGCTTGGCGCTGGCTACACCTTC. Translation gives CASSIGDWLGAGYTF.

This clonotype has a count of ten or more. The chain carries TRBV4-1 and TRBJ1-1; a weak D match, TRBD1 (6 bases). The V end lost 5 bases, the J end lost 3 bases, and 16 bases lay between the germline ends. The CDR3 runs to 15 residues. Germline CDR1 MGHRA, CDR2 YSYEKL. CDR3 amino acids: CASSGSQGWDTEAFF. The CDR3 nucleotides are TGCGCCAGCAGCGGGTCACAGGGATGGGACACTGAAGCTTTCTTT.

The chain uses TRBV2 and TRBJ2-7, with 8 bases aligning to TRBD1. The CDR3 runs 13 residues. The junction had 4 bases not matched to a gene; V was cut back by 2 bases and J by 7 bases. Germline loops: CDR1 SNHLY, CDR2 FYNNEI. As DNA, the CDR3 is TGTGCCAGCAGTGAAACAGGGGGGCGGGAGCAGTACTTC. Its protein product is CASSETGGREQYF.

DNA for the CDR3: TGTGCCATCAGTGTCCCAGCAGGGGCCAGGGCCGCTTTCTTT. As protein: CAISVPAGARAAFF. V is TRBV10-3 and J is TRBJ1-1, with a weak D call TRBD1 (6 bases). The V end lost 4 bases, the J end lost 11 bases, and 20 bases lay between the germline ends. The CDR3 contains 14 residues. Looked up from germline, CDR1 is ENHRY and CDR2 is SYGVKD.

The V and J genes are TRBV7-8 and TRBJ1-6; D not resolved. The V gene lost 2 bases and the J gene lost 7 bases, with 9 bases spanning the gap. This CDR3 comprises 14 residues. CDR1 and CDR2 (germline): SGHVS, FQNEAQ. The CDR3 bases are TGTGCCAGCAGCTTAACAGTTTACAATTCACCCCTCCACTTT. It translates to CASSLTVYNSPLHF. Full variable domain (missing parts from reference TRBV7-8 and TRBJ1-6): GAGVSQSPRYKVAKRGQDVALRCDPISGHVSLFWYQQALGQGPEFLTYFQNEAQLDKSGLPSDRFFAERPEGSVSTLKIQRTQQEDSAVYLCASSLTVYNSPLHFGNGTRLTVT.

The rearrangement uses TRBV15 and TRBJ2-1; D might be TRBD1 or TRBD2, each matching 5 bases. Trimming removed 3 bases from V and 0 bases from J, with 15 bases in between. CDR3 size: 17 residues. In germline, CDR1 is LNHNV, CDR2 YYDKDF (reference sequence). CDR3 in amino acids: CATSRGTGSSSYNEQFF. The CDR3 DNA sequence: TGTGCCACCAGCAGGGGGACGGGGTCCAGCTCCTACAATGAGCAGTTCTTC.

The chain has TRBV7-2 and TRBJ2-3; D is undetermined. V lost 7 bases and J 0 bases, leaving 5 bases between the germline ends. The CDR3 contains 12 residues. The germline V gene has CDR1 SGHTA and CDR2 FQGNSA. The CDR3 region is CASTVSTDTQYF. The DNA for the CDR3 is TGTGCCAGCACCGTGAGCACAGATACGCAGTATTTT.

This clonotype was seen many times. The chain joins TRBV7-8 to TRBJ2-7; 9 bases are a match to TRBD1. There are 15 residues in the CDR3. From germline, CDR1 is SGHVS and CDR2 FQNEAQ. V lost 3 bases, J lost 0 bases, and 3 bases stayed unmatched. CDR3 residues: CASSFTGGPSYEQYF. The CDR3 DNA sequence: TGTGCCAGCAGCTTCACAGGGGGCCCCTCCTACGAGCAGTACTTC.

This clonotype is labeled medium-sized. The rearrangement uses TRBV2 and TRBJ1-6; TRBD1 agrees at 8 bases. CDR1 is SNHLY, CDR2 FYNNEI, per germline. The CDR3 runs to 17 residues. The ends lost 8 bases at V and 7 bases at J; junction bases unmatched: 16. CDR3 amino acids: CASAGRLGQGGNSPLHF. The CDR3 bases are TGTGCCAGCGCGGGACGACTTGGACAGGGCGGCAATTCACCCCTCCACTTT. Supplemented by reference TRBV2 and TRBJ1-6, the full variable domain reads EPEVTQTPSHQVTQMGQEVILRCVPISNHLYFYWYRQILGQKVEFLVSFYNNEISEKSEIFDDQFSVERPDGSNFTLKIRSTKLEDSAMYFCASAGRLGQGGNSPLHFGNGTRLTVT.

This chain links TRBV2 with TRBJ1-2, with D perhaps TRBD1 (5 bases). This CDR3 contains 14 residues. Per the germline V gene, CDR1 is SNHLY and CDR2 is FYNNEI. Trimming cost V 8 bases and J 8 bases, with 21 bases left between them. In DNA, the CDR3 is TGTGCCAGCCGATTCGGGGGTGCGCGTGGCGGCTACACCTTC. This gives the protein CASRFGGARGGYTF. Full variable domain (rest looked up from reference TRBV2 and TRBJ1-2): EPEVTQTPSHQVTQMGQEVILRCVPISNHLYFYWYRQILGQKVEFLVSFYNNEISEKSEIFDDQFSVERPDGSNFTLKIRSTKLEDSAMYFCASRFGGARGGYTFGSGTRLTVV.

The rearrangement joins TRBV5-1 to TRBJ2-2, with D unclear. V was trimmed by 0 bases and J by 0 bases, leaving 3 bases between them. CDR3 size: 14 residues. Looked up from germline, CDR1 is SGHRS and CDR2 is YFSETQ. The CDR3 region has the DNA TGCGCCAGCAGCTTGGAAGCGAACACCGGGGAGCTGTTTTTT. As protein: CASSLEANTGELFF.

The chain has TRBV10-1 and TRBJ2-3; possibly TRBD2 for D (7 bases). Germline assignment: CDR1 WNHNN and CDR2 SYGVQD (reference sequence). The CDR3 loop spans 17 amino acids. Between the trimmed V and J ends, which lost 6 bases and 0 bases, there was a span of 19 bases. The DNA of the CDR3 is TGCGCCAGCAGCCCTAGGCGGGGGCGTTCTAGCACAGATACGCAGTATTTT. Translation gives CASSPRRGRSSTDTQYF.

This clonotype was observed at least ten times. Here the CDR3 reads CASSPRTWTGNYGYTF. DNA of the CDR3: TGTGCCAGCAGCCCAAGAACTTGGACGGGAAACTATGGCTACACCTTC. This sequence joins TRBV7-9 and TRBJ1-2, with D unclear. The CDR3 consists of 16 residues. Germline-derived CDR1 and CDR2 are SEHNR and FQNEAQ (reference sequence). With 5 bases removed from V and 2 bases from J, the gap between germline ends came to 18 bases.

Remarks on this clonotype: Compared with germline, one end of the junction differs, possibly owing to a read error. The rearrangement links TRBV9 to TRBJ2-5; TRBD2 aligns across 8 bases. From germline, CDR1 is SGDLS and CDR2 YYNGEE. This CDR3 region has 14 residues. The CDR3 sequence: CASSQSGGQETQHF. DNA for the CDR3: TGTGCCAGCAGCCAAAGCGGGGGTCAAGAGACCCAGCACTTC. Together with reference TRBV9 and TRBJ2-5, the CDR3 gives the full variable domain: DSGVTQTPKHLITATGQRVTLRCSPRSGDLSVYWYQQSLDQGLQFLIQYYNGEERAKGNILERFSAQQFPDLHSELNLSSLELGDSALYFCASSQSGGQETQHFGPGTRLLVL.

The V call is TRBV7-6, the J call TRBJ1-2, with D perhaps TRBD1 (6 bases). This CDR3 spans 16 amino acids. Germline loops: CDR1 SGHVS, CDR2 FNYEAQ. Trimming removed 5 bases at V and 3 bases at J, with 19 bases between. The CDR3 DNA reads TGTGCCAGCAGCCCCCCGTGGGGGCCCACGGACTATGGCTACACCTTC. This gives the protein CASSPPWGPTDYGYTF.

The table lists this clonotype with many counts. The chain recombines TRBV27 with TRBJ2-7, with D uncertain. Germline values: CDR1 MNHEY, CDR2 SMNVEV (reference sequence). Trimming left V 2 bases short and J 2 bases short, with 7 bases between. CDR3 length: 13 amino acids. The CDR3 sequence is CASSLTSTYEQYF. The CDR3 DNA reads TGTGCCAGCAGTTTAACGTCGACCTACGAGCAGTACTTC.

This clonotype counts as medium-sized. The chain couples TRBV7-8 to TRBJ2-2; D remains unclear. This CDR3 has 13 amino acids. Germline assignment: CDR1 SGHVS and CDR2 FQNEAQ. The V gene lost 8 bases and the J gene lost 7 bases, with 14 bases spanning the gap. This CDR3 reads CASQPRLDGELFF. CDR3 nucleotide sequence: TGTGCCAGCCAGCCAAGACTGGACGGGGAGCTGTTTTTT. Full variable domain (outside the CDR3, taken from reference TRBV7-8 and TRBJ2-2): GAGVSQSPRYKVAKRGQDVALRCDPISGHVSLFWYQQALGQGPEFLTYFQNEAQLDKSGLPSDRFFAERPEGSVSTLKIQRTQQEDSAVYLCASQPRLDGELFFGEGSRLTVL.

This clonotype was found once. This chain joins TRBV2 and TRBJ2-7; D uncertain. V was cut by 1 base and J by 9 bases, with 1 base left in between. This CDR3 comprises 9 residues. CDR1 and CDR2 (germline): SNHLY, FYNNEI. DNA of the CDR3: TGTGCCAGCAGTGAAGGGCAGTACGTC. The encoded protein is CASSEGQYV.

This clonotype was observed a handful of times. The CDR3 spells CASRQGLNSPLHF. In DNA, the CDR3 is TGTGCCAGCAGGCAGGGTTTGAATTCACCCCTCCACTTT. The V gene is TRBV7-6, the J gene TRBJ1-6; TRBD1 might be the D (5 bases). The CDR3 contains 13 residues. Germline values: CDR1 SGHVS, CDR2 FNYEAQ. The germline V and J ends were trimmed by 6 bases and 7 bases, with 10 bases remaining between them.

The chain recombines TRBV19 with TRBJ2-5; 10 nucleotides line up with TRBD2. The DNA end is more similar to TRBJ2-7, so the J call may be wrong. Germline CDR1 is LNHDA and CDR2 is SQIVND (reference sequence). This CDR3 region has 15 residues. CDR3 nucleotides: TGTGCCAGTAGTAGGGCTAGCGGGAGCTCCTACGAGCAGTACTTC. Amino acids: CASSRASGSSYEQYF.

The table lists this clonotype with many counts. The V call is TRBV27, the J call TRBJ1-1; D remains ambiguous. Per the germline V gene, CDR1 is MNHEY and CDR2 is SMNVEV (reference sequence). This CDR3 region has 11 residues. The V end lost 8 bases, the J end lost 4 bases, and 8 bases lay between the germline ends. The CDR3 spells CASRVATEAFF. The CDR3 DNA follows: TGTGCCAGCCGGGTTGCCACTGAAGCTTTCTTT.

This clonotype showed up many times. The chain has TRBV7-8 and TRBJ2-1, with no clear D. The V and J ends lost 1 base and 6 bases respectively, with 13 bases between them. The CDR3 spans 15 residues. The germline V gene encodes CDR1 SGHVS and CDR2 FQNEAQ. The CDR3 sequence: CASSLVATPLNEQFF. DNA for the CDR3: TGTGCCAGCAGCTTAGTTGCTACCCCCCTCAATGAGCAGTTCTTC.

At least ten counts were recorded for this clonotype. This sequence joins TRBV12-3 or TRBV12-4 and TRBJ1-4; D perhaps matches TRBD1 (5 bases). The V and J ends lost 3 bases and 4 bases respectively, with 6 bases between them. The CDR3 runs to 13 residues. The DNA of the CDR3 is TGTGCCAGCAGTTTCGGGGGTAATGAAAAACTGTTTTTT. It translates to CASSFGGNEKLFF.

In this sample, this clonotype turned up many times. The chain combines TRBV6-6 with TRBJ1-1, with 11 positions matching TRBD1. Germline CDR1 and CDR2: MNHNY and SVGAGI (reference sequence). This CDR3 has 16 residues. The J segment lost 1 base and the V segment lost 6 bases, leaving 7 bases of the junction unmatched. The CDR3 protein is CASSSGQGGRNTEAFF. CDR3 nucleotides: TGTGCCAGCAGCTCGGGACAGGGGGGACGGAACACTGAAGCTTTCTTT.

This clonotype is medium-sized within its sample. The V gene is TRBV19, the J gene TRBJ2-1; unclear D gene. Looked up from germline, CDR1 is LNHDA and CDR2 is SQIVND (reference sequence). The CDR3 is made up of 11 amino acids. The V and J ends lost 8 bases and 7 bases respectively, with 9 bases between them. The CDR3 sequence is CASYNGNEQFF. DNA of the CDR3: TGTGCCAGTTACAACGGGAATGAGCAGTTCTTC.

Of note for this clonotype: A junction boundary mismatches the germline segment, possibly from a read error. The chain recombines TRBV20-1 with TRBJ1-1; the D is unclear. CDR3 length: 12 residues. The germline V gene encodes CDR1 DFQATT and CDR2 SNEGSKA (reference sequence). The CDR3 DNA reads TGCAGTGCTAGTAGCAGCTACACTGAAGCTTCCTTT. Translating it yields CSASSSYTEASF.

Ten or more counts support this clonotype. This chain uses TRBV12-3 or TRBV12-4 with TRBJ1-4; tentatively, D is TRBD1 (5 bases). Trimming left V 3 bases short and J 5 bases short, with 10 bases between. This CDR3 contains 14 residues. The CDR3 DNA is TGTGCCAGCAGTTTTGTGGGACCGAATGAAAAACTGTTTTTT. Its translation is CASSFVGPNEKLFF.

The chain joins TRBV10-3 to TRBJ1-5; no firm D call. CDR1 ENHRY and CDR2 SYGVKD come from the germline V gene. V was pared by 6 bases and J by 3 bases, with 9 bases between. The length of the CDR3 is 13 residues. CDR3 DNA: TGTGCCATCAGCCCGGCTGACAATCAGCCCCAGCATTTT. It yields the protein CAISPADNQPQHF.

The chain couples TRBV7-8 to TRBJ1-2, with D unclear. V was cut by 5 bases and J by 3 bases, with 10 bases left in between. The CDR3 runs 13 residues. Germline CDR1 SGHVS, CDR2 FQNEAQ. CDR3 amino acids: CASSPGGDYGYTF. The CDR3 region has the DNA TGTGCCAGCAGCCCCGGTGGGGACTATGGCTACACCTTC.

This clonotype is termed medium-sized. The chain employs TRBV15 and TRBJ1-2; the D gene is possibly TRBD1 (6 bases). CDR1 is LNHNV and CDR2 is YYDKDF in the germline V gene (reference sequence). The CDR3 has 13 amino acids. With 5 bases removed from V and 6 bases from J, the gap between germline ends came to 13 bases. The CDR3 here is CATSPQGTNGYTF. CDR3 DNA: TGTGCCACCAGCCCGCAGGGGACCAATGGCTACACCTTC.